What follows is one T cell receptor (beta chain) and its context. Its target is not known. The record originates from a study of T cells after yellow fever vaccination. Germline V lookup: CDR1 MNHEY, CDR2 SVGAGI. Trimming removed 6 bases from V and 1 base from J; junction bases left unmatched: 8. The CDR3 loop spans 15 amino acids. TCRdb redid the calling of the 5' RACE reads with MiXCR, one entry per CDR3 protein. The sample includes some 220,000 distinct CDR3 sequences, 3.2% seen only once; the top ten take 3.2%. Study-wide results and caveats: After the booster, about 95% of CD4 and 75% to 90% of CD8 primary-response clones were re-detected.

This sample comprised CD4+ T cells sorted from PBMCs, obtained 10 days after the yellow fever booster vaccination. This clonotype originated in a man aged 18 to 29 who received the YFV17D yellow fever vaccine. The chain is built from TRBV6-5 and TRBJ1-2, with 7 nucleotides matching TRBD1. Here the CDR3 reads CASSPGGAINYGYTF. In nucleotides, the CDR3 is TGTGCCAGCAGCCCAGGGGGGGCCATTAACTATGGCTACACCTTC.